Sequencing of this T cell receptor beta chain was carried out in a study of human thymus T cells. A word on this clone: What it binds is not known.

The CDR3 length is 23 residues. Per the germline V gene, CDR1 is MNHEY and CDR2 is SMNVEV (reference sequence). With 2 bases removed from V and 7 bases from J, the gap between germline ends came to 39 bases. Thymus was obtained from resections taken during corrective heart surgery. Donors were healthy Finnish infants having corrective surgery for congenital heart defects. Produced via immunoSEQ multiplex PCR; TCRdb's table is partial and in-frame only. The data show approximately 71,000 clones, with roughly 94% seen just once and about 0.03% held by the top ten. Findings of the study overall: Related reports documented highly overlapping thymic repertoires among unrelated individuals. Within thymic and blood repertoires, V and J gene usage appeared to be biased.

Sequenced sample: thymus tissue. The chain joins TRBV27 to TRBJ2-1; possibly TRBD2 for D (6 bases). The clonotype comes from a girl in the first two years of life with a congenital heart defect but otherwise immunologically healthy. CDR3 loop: CASSLSYWGAPPFSSVTLNEQFF. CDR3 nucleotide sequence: TGTGCCAGCAGTTTAAGCTACTGGGGTGCCCCGCCGTTTTCTAGCGTAACCCTAAATGAGCAGTTCTTC.